This T cell receptor beta chain stems from a study of cytomegalovirus exposure and HLA in healthy donors. Study background: The Caucasian-associated ancestry cluster contained more than 75% of the 300 to 450 genotyped donors.

Primers for the PCR totalled 60 Vbeta and 13 Jbeta. TCRdb's table, derived via immunoSEQ multiplex PCR, lists solely in-frame clones and lacks some. Altogether approximately 150,000 clones are present, 70% to 80% being singletons, with the ten largest covering 1.3%. With regard to this clone: Its specificity is not known.

General study points: The listing of 150 to 200 TCR beta chains classed them as cytomegalovirus-associated.

The V gene end was trimmed by 3 bases and the J gene end by 9 bases; junction bases not matched to a gene: 6. CDR1 is ENHRY and CDR2 is SYGVKD in the germline V gene. The CDR3 contains 14 residues. The sample taken for sequencing was PBMCs. The chain links TRBV10-3 to TRBJ2-1; 9 nucleotides agree with TRBD2. The sequence derives from a man younger than 45 in good health and CMV-seronegative. CDR3 loop: CAISDRAGGGEQFF. The CDR3 nucleotides read TGTGCCATCAGTGATCGGGCGGGAGGGGGTGAGCAGTTCTTC.